Described below is a single T cell receptor (beta chain) sequence and its context. The V gene's germline CDR1 is GTSNPN and CDR2 SVGIG (reference sequence). The CDR3 extends over 13 amino acids. The V and J ends lost 3 bases and 7 bases respectively, with 10 bases between them. TCRdb's copy holds only in-frame clones and misses some; the assay was immunoSEQ multiplex PCR. The table has about 250,000 clones, 85% seen once. The data were obtained in a study of blood T cell repertoires in COVID-19. This receptor was taken from a man over 45 with active or convalescent COVID-19. The V gene is TRBV30, the J gene TRBJ1-6; the D is unclear. Sequencing was done on a sample of peripheral blood. CDR3 region: CAWSSPGNSPLHF. CDR3 bases: TGTGCCTGGAGCTCCCCGGGGAATTCACCCCTCCACTTT.